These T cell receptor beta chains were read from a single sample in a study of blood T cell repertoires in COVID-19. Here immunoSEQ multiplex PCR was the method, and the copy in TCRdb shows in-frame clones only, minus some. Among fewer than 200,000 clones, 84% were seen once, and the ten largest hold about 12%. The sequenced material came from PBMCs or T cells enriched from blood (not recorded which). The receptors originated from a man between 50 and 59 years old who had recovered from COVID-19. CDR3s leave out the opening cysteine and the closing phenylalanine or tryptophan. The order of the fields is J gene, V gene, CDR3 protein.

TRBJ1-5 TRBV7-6 ASSLGWGGQPQH
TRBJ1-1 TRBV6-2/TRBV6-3 ASSWGGNPVTEAF
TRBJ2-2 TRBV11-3 ASSLGGAATGELF
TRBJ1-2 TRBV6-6 ASSKDTPWTYT
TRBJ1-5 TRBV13 ASSTGDSVPT
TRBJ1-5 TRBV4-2 ASSPFLTGRLNQPQH
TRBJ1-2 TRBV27 ASSSPYLTGTGGHYGYT
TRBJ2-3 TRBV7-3 ASSDTGSTDTQY
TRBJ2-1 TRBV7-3 ASSLTGTSGGKQF
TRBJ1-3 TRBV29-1 SVLRQGSGNTIY
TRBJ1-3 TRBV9 ASSVESEAPGNTIY
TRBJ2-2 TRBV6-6 ASSPPTGGYTGELF
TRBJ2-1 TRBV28 ASSLPAGGLYEQF
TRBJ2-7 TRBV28 ASTPLRDRVSNEQY
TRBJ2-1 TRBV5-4 ASSLSGGRSYNEQF
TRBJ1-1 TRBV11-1 ASSGALGKGGTEAF
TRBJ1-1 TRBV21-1 ASRTSLTGGRNTEAF
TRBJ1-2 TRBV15 ATSRAGESYGYT
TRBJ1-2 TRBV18 ASSPSNYGYT
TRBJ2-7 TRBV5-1 ASSPIGTGTYEQY
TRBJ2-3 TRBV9 ASSVGTSGGVTDTQY
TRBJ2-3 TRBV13 ASLAGGTDTQY
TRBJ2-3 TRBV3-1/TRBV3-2 ASSRLQGGGTDTQY
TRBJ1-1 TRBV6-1 ASNEGGNTEAF
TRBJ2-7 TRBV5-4 ASSLAGSSYEQY
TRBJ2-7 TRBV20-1 SAGDSYEQY
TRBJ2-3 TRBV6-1 ASSVHGGASTDTQY
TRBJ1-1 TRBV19 ASSIDRVNTEAF
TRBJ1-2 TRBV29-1 SVVRTAQRGYT
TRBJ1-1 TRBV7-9 ASRGTGGAEAF
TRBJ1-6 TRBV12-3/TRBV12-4 ASKGQYNSPLH
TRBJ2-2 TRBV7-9 ASSRGGTNTGELF
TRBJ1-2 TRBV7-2 ASSLDSLNGYT
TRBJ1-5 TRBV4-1 ASSQVQGGYSNQPQH
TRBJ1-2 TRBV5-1 ASSLAGTGLADGYT
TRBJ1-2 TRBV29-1 SVTGGQSYGYT
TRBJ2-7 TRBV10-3 AIKNGDPDEAEQY
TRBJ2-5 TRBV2 ASSETGAPGGAQY
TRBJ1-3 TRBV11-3 ASSTGIGNTIY
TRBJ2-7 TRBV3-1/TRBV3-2 ASSQVGGNAYEQY
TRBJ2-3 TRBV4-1 ASSPKTWYRSTDTQY
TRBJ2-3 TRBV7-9 ASSFLAGGGSTDTQY
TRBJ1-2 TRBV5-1 ASSSAGGQVNYGYT
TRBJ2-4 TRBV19 ASTGQGGSIQY
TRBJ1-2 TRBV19 ASGVYRSGYT
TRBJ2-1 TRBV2 ASSDSLADGEQF
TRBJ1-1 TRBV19 ASSRPYDTEAF
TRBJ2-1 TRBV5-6 ASSPFRGLGRGDNEQF
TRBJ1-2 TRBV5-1 ASSLGQEGYT
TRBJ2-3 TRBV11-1 ASSLLADTQY
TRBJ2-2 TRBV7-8 ASSGGLAHITGELF
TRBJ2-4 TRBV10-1 ASSEGQGENIQY
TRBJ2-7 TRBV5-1 ASSPGQPTPYEQY